Sequencing of this T cell receptor (beta chain) was carried out in a study of blood T cell repertoires in COVID-19. The V end lost 8 bases, the J end lost 5 bases, and 14 bases lay between the germline ends. This CDR3 has 13 amino acids. Source study methods: Reference gene primer amplification in the assay estimated nucleated cell counts. Some clones are missing from TCRdb's copy, which holds only in-frame ones; the method was immunoSEQ multiplex PCR. V, J and clone size derive from that table, while D and trimming were established from the DNA sequence. The top ten clones hold around 7.3% of a sample with 150,000 to 200,000 clones, 80% to 85% of them seen once.

Input material: peripheral blood. This TCR was recovered from a woman aged 70-85 years with COVID-19, enrolled during active disease. The chain recombines TRBV12-3 or TRBV12-4 with TRBJ2-3; D is possibly TRBD1 (7 bases). CDR3 coding DNA: TGTGCCAGCCACAGGGGAGGAAAAGATACGCAGTATTTT. This encodes CASHRGGKDTQYF.